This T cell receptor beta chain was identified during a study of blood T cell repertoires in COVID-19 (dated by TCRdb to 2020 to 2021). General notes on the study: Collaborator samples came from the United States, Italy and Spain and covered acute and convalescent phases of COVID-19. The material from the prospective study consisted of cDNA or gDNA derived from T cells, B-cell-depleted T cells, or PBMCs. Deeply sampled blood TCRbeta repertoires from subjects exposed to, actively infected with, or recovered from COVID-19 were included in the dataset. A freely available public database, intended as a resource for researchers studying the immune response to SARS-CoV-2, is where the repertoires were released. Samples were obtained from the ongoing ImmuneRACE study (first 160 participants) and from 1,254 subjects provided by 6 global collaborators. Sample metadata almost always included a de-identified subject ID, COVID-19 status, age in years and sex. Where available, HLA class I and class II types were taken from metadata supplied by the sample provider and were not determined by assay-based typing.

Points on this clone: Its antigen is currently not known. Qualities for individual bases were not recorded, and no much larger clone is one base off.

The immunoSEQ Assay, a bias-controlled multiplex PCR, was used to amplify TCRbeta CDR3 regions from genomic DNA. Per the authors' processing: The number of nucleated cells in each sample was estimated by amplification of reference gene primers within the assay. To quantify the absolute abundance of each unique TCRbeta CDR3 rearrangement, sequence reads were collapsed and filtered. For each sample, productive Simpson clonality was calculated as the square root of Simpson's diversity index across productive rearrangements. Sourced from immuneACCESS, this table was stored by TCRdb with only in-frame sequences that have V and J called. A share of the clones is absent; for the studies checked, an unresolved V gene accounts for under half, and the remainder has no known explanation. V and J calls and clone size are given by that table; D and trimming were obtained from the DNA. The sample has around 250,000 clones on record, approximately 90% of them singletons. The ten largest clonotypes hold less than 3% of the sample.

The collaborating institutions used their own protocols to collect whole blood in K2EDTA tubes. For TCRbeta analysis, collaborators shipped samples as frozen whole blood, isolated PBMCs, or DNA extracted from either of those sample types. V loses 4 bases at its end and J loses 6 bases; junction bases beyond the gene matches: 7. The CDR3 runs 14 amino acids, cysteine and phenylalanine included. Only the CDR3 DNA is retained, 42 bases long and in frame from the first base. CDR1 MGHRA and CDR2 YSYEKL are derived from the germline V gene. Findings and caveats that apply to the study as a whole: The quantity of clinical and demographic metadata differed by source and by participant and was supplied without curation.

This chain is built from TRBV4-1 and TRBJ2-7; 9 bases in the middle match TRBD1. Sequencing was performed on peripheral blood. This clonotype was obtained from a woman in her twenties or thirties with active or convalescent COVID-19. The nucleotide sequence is TGCGCCAGCAGCCTATTTCGGACAGGGGTCGAGCAGTACTTC. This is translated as CASSLFRTGVEQYF.